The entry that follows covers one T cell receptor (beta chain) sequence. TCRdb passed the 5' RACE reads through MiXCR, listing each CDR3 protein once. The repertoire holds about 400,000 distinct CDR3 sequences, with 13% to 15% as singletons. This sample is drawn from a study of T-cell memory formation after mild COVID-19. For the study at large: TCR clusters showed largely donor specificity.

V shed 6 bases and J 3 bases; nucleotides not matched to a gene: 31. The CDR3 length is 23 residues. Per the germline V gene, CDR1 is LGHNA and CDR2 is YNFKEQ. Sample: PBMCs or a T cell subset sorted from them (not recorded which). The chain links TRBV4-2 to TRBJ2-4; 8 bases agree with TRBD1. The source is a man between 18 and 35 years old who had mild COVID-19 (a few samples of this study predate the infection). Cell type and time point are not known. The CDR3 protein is CASRKGYRGLSRGLLYGKNIQYF. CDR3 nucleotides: TGTGCCAGCAGAAAGGGATATCGTGGTTTGAGCAGGGGGCTTCTTTATGGCAAAAACATTCAGTACTTC.